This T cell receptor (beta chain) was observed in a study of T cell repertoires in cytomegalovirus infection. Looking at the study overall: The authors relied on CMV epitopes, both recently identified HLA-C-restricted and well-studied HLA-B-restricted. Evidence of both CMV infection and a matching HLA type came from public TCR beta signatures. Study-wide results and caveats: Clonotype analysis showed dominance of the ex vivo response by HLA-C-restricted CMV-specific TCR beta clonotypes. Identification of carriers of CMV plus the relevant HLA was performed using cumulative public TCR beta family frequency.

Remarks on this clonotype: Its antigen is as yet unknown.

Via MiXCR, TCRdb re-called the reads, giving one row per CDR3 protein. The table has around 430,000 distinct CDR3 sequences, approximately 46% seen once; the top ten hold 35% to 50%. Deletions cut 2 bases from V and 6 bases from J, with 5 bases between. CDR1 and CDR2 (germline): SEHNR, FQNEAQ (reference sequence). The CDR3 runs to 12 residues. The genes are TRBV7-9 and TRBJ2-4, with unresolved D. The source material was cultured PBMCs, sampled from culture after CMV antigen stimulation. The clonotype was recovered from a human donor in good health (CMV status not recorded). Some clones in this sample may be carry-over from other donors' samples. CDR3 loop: CASSLSPNIQYF. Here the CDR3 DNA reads TGTGCCAGCAGCTTATCCCCAAACATTCAGTACTTC. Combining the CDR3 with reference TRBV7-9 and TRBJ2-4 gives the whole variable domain DTGVSQNPRHKITKRGQNVTFRCDPISEHNRLYWYRQTLGQGPEFLTYFQNEAQLEKSRLLSDRFSAERPKGSFSTLEIQRTEQGDSAMYLCASSLSPNIQYFGAGTRLSVL.